The 7 T cell receptor beta chains below all came from one sample that was sequenced in a study of regulatory dendritic cells for organ transplantation. Sequencing used immunoSEQ multiplex PCR; TCRdb keeps in-frame clones, though not all of them. Found here are tens of thousands of clones, roughly 85% of them singletons; the top ten hold around 2.2%. Sequenced input: memory CD4+ T cells from blood. Regarding subset: CD45RO+ memory T cells. The receptors derive from a human donor in good health.

This clone appeared a few times. This rearrangement joins TRBV7-8 to TRBJ1-5; D possibly corresponds to TRBD1 (5 bases). The germline V and J ends were trimmed by 5 bases and 6 bases, with 17 bases remaining between them. CDR1 is SGHVS, CDR2 FQNEAQ, per germline. The CDR3 extends over 15 amino acids. The DNA of the CDR3 is TGTGCCAGCAGCGCGAATGATAGGGACTTTCAGCCCCAGCATTTT. It yields the protein CASSANDRDFQPQHF.

V gene TRBV21-1 combines with J gene TRBJ1-2. TRBV21-1 is reported as a pseudogene. This CDR3 has 14 amino acids. The DNA for the CDR3 is TGTGCCAGCGGGCTTCGTAAGAGGGTCTATGGCTACACCTTC. Its translation: CASGLRKRVYGYTF.

The chain has TRBV19 and TRBJ2-6; 9 bases are shared with TRBD1. This CDR3 contains 19 residues. Germline values: CDR1 LNHDA, CDR2 SQIVND (reference sequence). Losses at the gene ends were 4 bases for V and 0 bases for J; bases not matched to a gene: 10. This CDR3 is CASSSRTGDNFSGANVLTF. The CDR3 nucleotides are TGTGCCAGTAGTAGTCGGACAGGGGACAATTTCTCTGGGGCCAACGTCCTGACTTTC.

The chain has TRBV28 and TRBJ2-6, with no clear D. Germline V gene data show CDR1 as MDHEN and CDR2 as SYDVKM. V was clipped by 2 bases and J by 2 bases, with 7 bases between them. The CDR3 totals 15 residues. CDR3 residues: CASSLDGAGANVLTF. The CDR3 bases are TGTGCCAGCAGTTTAGATGGTGCTGGGGCCAACGTCCTGACTTTC.

The gene calls are TRBV19 and TRBJ2-7, with TRBD2 as a possible D gene (5 bases). V lost 7 bases, J lost 4 bases, and 14 bases lay in between. Germline V CDR1 and CDR2: LNHDA, SQIVND (reference sequence). The CDR3 extends over 13 amino acids. The CDR3, as DNA: TGTGCCAGTAAGCCTAGCTCGGGGTACGAGCAGTACTTC. Translated, it gives CASKPSSGYEQYF.

The genes are TRBV6-1 and TRBJ1-2; 9 bases align to TRBD1. V dropped 2 bases and J dropped 4; count of bases not matched to a gene: 5. Germline CDR1 reads MNHNS; CDR2 reads SASEGT. The length of the CDR3 is 15 residues. CDR3 loop: CASSEIGTGLYGYTF. DNA for the CDR3: TGTGCCAGCAGTGAAATTGGGACAGGGCTCTATGGCTACACCTTC.

The CDR3 reads CAWKRSQLAGGHSSTDTQYF. Here the CDR3 DNA reads TGTGCCTGGAAAAGGTCGCAACTAGCGGGGGGGCACTCTAGCACAGATACGCAGTATTTT. V usage is TRBV30 and J usage is TRBJ2-3; 13 bases are shared with TRBD2. This CDR3 spans 20 amino acids. The ends lost 4 bases at V and 0 bases at J; junction bases unmatched: 16. Germline-derived CDR1 and CDR2 are GTSNPN and SVGIG (reference sequence). Drawing the rest from reference TRBV30 and TRBJ2-3, the complete variable domain is SQTIHQWPATLVQPVGSPLSLECTVEGTSNPNLYWYRQAAGRGLQLLFYSVGIGQISSEVPQNLSASRPQDRQFILSSKKLLLSDSGFYLCAWKRSQLAGGHSSTDTQYFGPGTRLTVL.